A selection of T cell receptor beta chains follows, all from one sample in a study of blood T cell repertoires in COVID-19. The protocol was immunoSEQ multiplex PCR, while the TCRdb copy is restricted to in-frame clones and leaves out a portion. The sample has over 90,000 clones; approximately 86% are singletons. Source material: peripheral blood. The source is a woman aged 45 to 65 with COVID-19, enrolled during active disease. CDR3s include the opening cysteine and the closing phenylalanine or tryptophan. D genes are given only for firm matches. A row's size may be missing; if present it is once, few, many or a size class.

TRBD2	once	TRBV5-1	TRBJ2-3	TGCGCCAGCAGCACCACCAGCGGGGGGGCAGATACGCAGTATTTT	CASSTTSGGADTQYF
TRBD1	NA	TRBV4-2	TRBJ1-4	TGTGCCAGCAGTCAGGGGGAGTCTAATGAAAAACTGTTTTTT	CASSQGESNEKLFF
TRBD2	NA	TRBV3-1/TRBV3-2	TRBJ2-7	TGTGCCAGCAGCCATAGCGGGGAAACCTACGAGCAGTACTTC	CASSHSGETYEQYF
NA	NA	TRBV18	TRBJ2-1	TGTGCCAGCTCACCGGACAGAGTATACAATGAGCAGTTCTTC	CASSPDRVYNEQFF
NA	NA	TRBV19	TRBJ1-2	TGTGCCAGTAGCCCAGACAGCTACCTGTTCTATGGCTACACCTTC	CASSPDSYLFYGYTF
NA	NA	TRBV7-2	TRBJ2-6	TGTGCCAGCAGAGGGGCTGGGGCCAACGTCCTGACTTTC	CASRGAGANVLTF
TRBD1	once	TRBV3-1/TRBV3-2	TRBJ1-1	TGTGCCAGCAGCCAGGGACAGATGAACACTGAAGCTTTCTTT	CASSQGQMNTEAFF
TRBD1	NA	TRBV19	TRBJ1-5	TGTGCCAGTGGGGACAGAGATCAGCCCCAGCATTTT	CASGDRDQPQHF
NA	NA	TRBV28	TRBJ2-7	TGTGCCAGCAGCCAAGCTGGGGAGTCCTACGAGCAGTACTTC	CASSQAGESYEQYF
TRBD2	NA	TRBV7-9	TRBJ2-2	TGTGCCAGCGGGCTAGCGGGGATAAACACCGGGGAGCTGTTTTTT	CASGLAGINTGELFF
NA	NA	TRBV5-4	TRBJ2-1	TGTGCCAGCAGCTTGGAGTGGGGGCGGTTCAATGAGCAGTTCTTC	CASSLEWGRFNEQFF
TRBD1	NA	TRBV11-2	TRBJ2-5	TGTGCCAGCAGTCCGGACAGGGTAGGGACCCAGTACTTC	CASSPDRVGTQYF
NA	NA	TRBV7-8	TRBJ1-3	TGTGCCAGCACTACTCGGAGGGCGGGAAACACCATATATTTT	CASTTRRAGNTIYF
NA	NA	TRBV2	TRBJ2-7	TGTGCCAGCAACATTGGGTCAGGGTTCTACGAGCAGTACTTC	CASNIGSGFYEQYF
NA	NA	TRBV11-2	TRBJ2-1	TGTGCCAGCAGCTTAGCGGACTCTATTTACAATGAGCAGTTCTTC	CASSLADSIYNEQFF
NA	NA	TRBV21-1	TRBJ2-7	TGTGCCAGCAGCAAAGCAGGCGGTCTCTACGAGCAGTACTTC	CASSKAGGLYEQYF
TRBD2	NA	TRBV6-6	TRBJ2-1	TGTGCCAGCAGTGTCTCTAGCGGGACATACAATGAGCAGTTCTTC	CASSVSSGTYNEQFF
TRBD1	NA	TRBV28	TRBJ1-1	TGTGCCAGCAGTTTATTCCGTCCGGGACAGGAAGCTTTCTTT	CASSLFRPGQEAFF
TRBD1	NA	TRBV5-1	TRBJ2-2	TGCGCCAGCAGCTCCGGGACAGGGAAGGACGGGGAGCTGTTTTTT	CASSSGTGKDGELFF
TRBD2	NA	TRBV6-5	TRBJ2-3	TGTGCCAGCACCCCTAGCGGTAGCACAGATACGCAGTATTTT	CASTPSGSTDTQYF
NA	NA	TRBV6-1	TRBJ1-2	TGTGCCAGCAGTGAAGACCCACGAGGCCGAGGGGGCTACACCTTC	CASSEDPRGRGGYTF
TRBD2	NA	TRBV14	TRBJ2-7	TGTGCCAGCAGCCAACGGACTAGCGGGGCCCCTTACTCCTACGAGCAGTACTTC	CASSQRTSGAPYSYEQYF
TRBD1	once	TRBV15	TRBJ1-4	TGTGCCACCAGCAGAGTAAACACAGGGGCTAATGAAAAACTGTTTTTT	CATSRVNTGANEKLFF
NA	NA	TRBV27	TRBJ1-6	TGTGCCAGCAGGGAGCTTTCCGGGACAAGGAGAAATTCACCCCTCCACTTT	CASRELSGTRRNSPLHF
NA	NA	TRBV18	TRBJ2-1	TGTGCCAGCTCACCGGGGGCTCACGGCGACAATGAGCAGTTCTTC	CASSPGAHGDNEQFF
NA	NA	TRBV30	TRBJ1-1	TGTGCCTGGAGTGTACCGGGGTTGGAGACTGAAGCTTTCTTT	CAWSVPGLETEAFF
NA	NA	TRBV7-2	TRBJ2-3	TGTGCCAGCAGCTCAACAGTGACCACAGATACGCAGTATTTT	CASSSTVTTDTQYF
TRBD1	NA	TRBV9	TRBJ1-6	TGTGCCAGCAGCGTAGAGGGGACAGGGCAATCACCCCTCCACTTT	CASSVEGTGQSPLHF
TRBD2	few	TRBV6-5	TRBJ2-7	TGTGCCAGCAGTTACTTCCAGCGGGGCTACGAGCAGTACTTC	CASSYFQRGYEQYF
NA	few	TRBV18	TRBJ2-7	TGTGCCAGCTCACCACCGGCCGCCCTAGGAGCCTACGAGCAGTACTTC	CASSPPAALGAYEQYF
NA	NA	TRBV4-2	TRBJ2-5	TGTGCCAGCAAAGGCGGGGCGATCCAAGAGACCCAGTACTTC	CASKGGAIQETQYF
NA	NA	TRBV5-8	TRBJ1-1	TGTGCCAGTCCCTATCGCGGGCATGGGACTGAAGCTTTCTTT	CASPYRGHGTEAFF
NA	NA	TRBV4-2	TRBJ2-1	TGTGCCAGCAGCCAGACAGAGAGCTCCTACAATGAGCAGTTCTTC	CASSQTESSYNEQFF
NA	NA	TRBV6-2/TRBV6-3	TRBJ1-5	TGTGCCAGCAGTTATACTGGCAATCAGCCCCAGCATTTT	CASSYTGNQPQHF
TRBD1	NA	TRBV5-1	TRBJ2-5	TGCGCCAGCAGCTTGCCCACAGGGGGCAGGAAGACCCAGTACTTC	CASSLPTGGRKTQYF
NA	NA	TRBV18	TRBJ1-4	TGTGCCAGCTCACCACCAGGGGGAAGTAATGAAAAACTGTTTTTT	CASSPPGGSNEKLFF
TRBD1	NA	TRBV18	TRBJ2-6	TGTGCCAGCTCACGAGGACAGGGCTCTGGGGCCAACGTCCTGACTTTC	CASSRGQGSGANVLTF
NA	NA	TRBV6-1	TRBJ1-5	TGTGCCAGCAGACAGGGCCAAGGCAATCAGCCCCAGCATTTT	CASRQGQGNQPQHF
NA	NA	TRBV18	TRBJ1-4	TGTGCCAGCTCACCACGAGGGAACGATAATGAAAAACTGTTTTTT	CASSPRGNDNEKLFF